Listed below are T cell receptor beta chains from one sample, sequenced in a study of siplizumab effects on memory and regulatory T cells. The method was immunoSEQ multiplex PCR; TCRdb's version includes in-frame clones alone and lacks a portion of them. The table shows tens of thousands of clones, with over 95% occurring only once. Material for sequencing was naive CD4+ T cells sorted from blood. The receptors come from a human donor in good health. Each CDR3 is given with its conserved first and last residue. A D gene is named only where the DNA matches it firmly. Size values are once, few and many counts, or a class for expanded clones, and some rows have none.

cdr3_nt	cdr3_aa	clone_size	v_call	j_call	d_call
TGTGCCAGCAGCTTCCCTGGGACAGCCTACGAGCAGTACTTC	CASSFPGTAYEQYF	.	TRBV11-2	TRBJ2-7	TRBD1
TGTGCCTGGAGTCTCTACAATGAGCAGTTCTTC	CAWSLYNEQFF	.	TRBV30	TRBJ2-1	.
TGTGCCTGGACCCCCTGGGACCCCTATAATTCACCCCTCCACTTT	CAWTPWDPYNSPLHF	once	TRBV30	TRBJ1-6	.
TGTGCCAGCAGCCAACAGATGGCAGCCTACGAGCAGTACTTC	CASSQQMAAYEQYF	.	TRBV4-2	TRBJ2-7	.
TGTGCCAGCGCGACGGGGGAAAAACTGTTTTTT	CASATGEKLFF	.	TRBV18	TRBJ1-4	.
TGTGCCAGCAGCTTAGTGGGGGCAGCTACTGGGGAGCTGTTTTTT	CASSLVGAATGELFF	.	TRBV7-2	TRBJ2-2	.
TGTGCCAGCTCACCAATCGGCGGGTCCAAAAACATTCAGTACTTC	CASSPIGGSKNIQYF	.	TRBV18	TRBJ2-4	.
TGTGCCAGCAGCGTAGTAGCGGGTTTTTTCGAGCAGTTCTTC	CASSVVAGFFEQFF	.	TRBV9	TRBJ2-1	TRBD2
TGTGCCAGCAGGACACCGGGACAGGGTGGACTGGGCTACACCTTC	CASRTPGQGGLGYTF	.	TRBV6-5	TRBJ1-2	TRBD1
TGTGCCAGCGGACTAGATAGGAACACCGGGGAGCTGTTTTTT	CASGLDRNTGELFF	.	TRBV2	TRBJ2-2	TRBD2
TGTGCCAGCAGCTTAGGGTTAGCGGGGGATGAGCAGTTCTTC	CASSLGLAGDEQFF	.	TRBV7-3	TRBJ2-1	TRBD2
TGTGCCAGAGGGGCCTATGGCTACACCTTC	CARGAYGYTF	.	TRBV27	TRBJ1-2	.
TGCGCCAGCAGCCATCCTCGGACGGGGGGCTACACCTTC	CASSHPRTGGYTF	.	TRBV5-1	TRBJ1-2	.
TGCGCCAGCAGCCAAGTTTATGATCAGCCCCAGCATTTT	CASSQVYDQPQHF	.	TRBV4-1	TRBJ1-5	.
TGTGCCAGCTCACTATTCGAGAAGGGGGAAAAACTGTTTTTT	CASSLFEKGEKLFF	.	TRBV18	TRBJ1-4	.
TGTGCCAGCAGTTTAAACGGGGATAGCAATCAGCCCCAGCATTTT	CASSLNGDSNQPQHF	.	TRBV27	TRBJ1-5	.
TGTGCCAGCCTATCCCGGGACAGGCTCACAGATACGCAGTATTTT	CASLSRDRLTDTQYF	once	TRBV6-5	TRBJ2-3	TRBD1
TGTGCCTGGGGAAGCGGGGGGAGCCACGAGCAGTACTTC	CAWGSGGSHEQYF	.	TRBV30	TRBJ2-7	TRBD2